A single sample gave rise to the 30 T cell receptor beta chains below, sequenced in a study of T cell changes during pregnancy in multiple sclerosis. Profiled with immunoSEQ multiplex PCR; TCRdb holds only in-frame clones, not every one. The sample holds 35,000 or so clones, around 90% seen once. Specimen: CD4+ T cells from peripheral blood mononuclear cells, collected after pregnancy. The receptors derive from a female donor in good health, enrolled as a control in a pregnancy study.

The genes are TRBV29-1 and TRBJ2-3, with D maybe TRBD2 (7 bases). Trimming left V 4 bases short and J 6 bases short, with 17 bases between. The germline V gene encodes CDR1 SQVTM and CDR2 ANQGSEA. CDR3 length equals 14 residues. For the CDR3, the DNA is TGCAGCGTTGCGCCTAGCGGAGGGGGGGATACGCAGTATTTT. It encodes CSVAPSGGGDTQYF.

The chain uses TRBV6-6 and TRBJ1-6; unclear D gene. The CDR3 is 15 amino acids. V lost 0 bases and J lost 3, with 6 bases in between. Germline values: CDR1 MNHNY, CDR2 SVGAGI (reference sequence). The CDR3 DNA reads as TGTGCCAGCAGTTACTCAGAGAGCTATAATTCACCCCTCCACTTT. Translating gives CASSYSESYNSPLHF.

The DNA for the CDR3 is TGTGCCAGCTCACCACGCCAACGGTCCTACGAGCAGTACTTC. Its translation is CASSPRQRSYEQYF. The V call is TRBV18, the J call TRBJ2-7; D not certain. Germline V CDR1 and CDR2: KGHSH, LQKENI. This CDR3 comprises 14 residues. Trimming took off 1 base at V and 1 base at J, with 8 bases between the two ends. Filled out from reference TRBV18 and TRBJ2-7, the complete variable domain reads NAGVMQNPRHLVRRRGQEARLRCSPMKGHSHVYWYRQLPEEGLKFMVYLQKENIIDESGMPKERFSAEFPKEGPSILRIQQVVRGDSAAYFCASSPRQRSYEQYFGPGTRLTVT.

This clone was recorded a few times. This chain connects TRBV2 to TRBJ1-1; tentatively, D is TRBD1 (5 bases). This CDR3 is 12 amino acids long. Germline CDR1 and CDR2: SNHLY and FYNNEI. V was pared by 4 bases and J by 7 bases, with 10 bases between. The CDR3 region has the DNA TGTGCCAGCAGTGGGCAGGGTGTTGAAGCTTTCTTT. Translation gives CASSGQGVEAFF.

Only a few counts were recorded for this clone. The V and J genes are TRBV6-1 and TRBJ1-1; unclear D gene. V was pared by 3 bases and J by 4 bases, with 9 bases between. CDR1 MNHNS and CDR2 SASEGT come from the germline V gene. The CDR3 covers 13 residues. CDR3 sequence: CASSELRVTEAFF. The CDR3 nucleotides read TGTGCCAGCAGTGAGTTGAGGGTCACTGAAGCTTTCTTT.

The V gene is TRBV19, the J gene TRBJ2-3, with TRBD1 matching 8 bases. The germline gives CDR1 LNHDA, CDR2 SQIVND (reference sequence). The CDR3 extends over 14 amino acids. V lost 4 bases to trimming and J lost 3 bases; unmatched junction nucleotides: 3. CDR3 sequence: CASSTRGRTDTQYF. The CDR3 DNA follows: TGTGCCAGTAGTACCAGGGGGCGTACAGATACGCAGTATTTT.

The chain recombines TRBV5-5 with TRBJ1-1; TRBD1 matches at 8 bases. Germline V gene data show CDR1 as SGHKS and CDR2 as YYEKEE (reference sequence). The V segment lost 4 bases and the J segment 9 bases; nucleotides outside the gene matches: 8. The CDR3 loop spans 13 amino acids. This CDR3 reads CASSLDRGFQAFF. The CDR3 nucleotides are TGTGCCAGCAGCCTCGACAGGGGTTTTCAAGCTTTCTTT.

In its sample, this clone was seen a few times. The chain joins TRBV9 to TRBJ2-3; TRBD2 agrees at 9 bases. The trim removed 1 base at V and 7 bases at J, leaving 10 bases unmatched. This CDR3 has 16 amino acids. CDR1 SGDLS and CDR2 YYNGEE come from the germline V gene. The CDR3 DNA sequence: TGTGCCAGCAGCGTATTGGCGCGGGAGGGCCCGAATACGCAGTATTTT. Its protein is CASSVLAREGPNTQYF. The complete variable domain, with remaining parts taken from reference TRBV9 and TRBJ2-3, reads DSGVTQTPKHLITATGQRVTLRCSPRSGDLSVYWYQQSLDQGLQFLIQYYNGEERAKGNILERFSAQQFPDLHSELNLSSLELGDSALYFCASSVLAREGPNTQYFGPGTRLTVL.

The chain employs TRBV6-5 and TRBJ2-5; 8 bases are a match to TRBD1. Germline trimming cut 9 bases from V and 7 bases from J; bases unmatched to any gene: 4. The CDR3 extends over 11 amino acids. CDR1 is MNHEY, CDR2 SVGAGI, per germline. CDR3 loop: CASVGTGTQYF. The CDR3 DNA is TGTGCCAGTGTGGGGACAGGGACCCAGTACTTC.

This clone was observed a handful of times. The rearrangement joins TRBV7-9 to TRBJ1-2; D may be TRBD1 (6 bases). The V gene lost 0 bases and the J gene lost 8 bases, with 13 bases spanning the gap. Germline V gene data show CDR1 as SEHNR and CDR2 as FQNEAQ (reference sequence). This CDR3 comprises 14 residues. CDR3 DNA: TGTGCCAGCAGCTTAGCCGGGGACAAACGCGGCTACACCTTC. Amino acid sequence: CASSLAGDKRGYTF.

The chain has TRBV7-9 and TRBJ2-1, with 10 bases aligning to TRBD2. V was clipped by 5 bases and J by 6 bases; unmatched bases: 7. This CDR3 is built from 15 residues. Germline values: CDR1 SEHNR, CDR2 FQNEAQ (reference sequence). The CDR3: CASSPTSGVRNEQFF. As DNA, the CDR3 is TGTGCCAGCAGCCCTACTAGCGGGGTTCGCAATGAGCAGTTCTTC.

V is TRBV5-6 and J is TRBJ2-7, with 9 bases that match TRBD1. CDR3 length equals 14 residues. Germline CDR1 is SGHDT and CDR2 is YYEEEE. V trimming: 3 bases; J trimming: 1 base; junction bases outside the gene matches: 2. CDR3 loop: CASSWGQGSYEQYF. The CDR3 region has the DNA TGTGCCAGCAGCTGGGGACAGGGTTCCTACGAGCAGTACTTC.

The chain links TRBV18 to TRBJ1-1, with 10 bases aligning to TRBD1. CDR3 length: 16 amino acids. CDR1 and CDR2 (germline): KGHSH, LQKENI. V shed 2 bases, J shed 6 bases, and the junction held 9 bases outside the gene matches. CDR3 sequence (DNA): TGTGCCAGCTCACCAATAAACGACAGGGGGCAGGCTGAAGCTTTCTTT. Protein: CASSPINDRGQAEAFF.

In the case of this clone: Within the sample, other DNA sequences also encode this same CDR3. The chain links TRBV5-6 to TRBJ2-6; D not certain. Germline assignment: CDR1 SGHDT and CDR2 YYEEEE. CDR3 length equals 15 residues. Trimming took 0 bases from V and 4 from J, leaving 8 bases between them. CDR3 nucleotides: TGTGCCAGCAGCTTGGGAGGTTCCGGGGCCAACGTCCTGACTTTC. It specifies CASSLGGSGANVLTF.

The chain is built from TRBV19 and TRBJ2-5; TRBD1 agrees at 12 bases. The CDR3 has 15 residues. The J segment lost 4 bases and the V segment lost 4 bases, leaving 4 bases of the junction unmatched. Germline V gene data show CDR1 as LNHDA and CDR2 as SQIVND (reference sequence). The CDR3 reads CASSTGTGGPETQYF. CDR3 coding DNA: TGTGCCAGTAGTACCGGGACAGGGGGCCCAGAGACCCAGTACTTC.

The chain combines TRBV5-4 with TRBJ2-3, with 8 positions matching TRBD2. There are 17 residues in the CDR3. The V gene end was trimmed by 0 bases and the J gene end by 0 bases; junction bases not matched to a gene: 6. Germline CDR1 is SGHNT and CDR2 is YYREEE (reference sequence). CDR3 loop: CASSLAPAGASTDTQYF. Here the CDR3 DNA reads TGTGCCAGCAGCTTGGCCCCAGCGGGAGCTAGCACAGATACGCAGTATTTT.

The rearrangement uses TRBV9 and TRBJ2-7; 9 bases fit TRBD1. Per germline, CDR1 SGDLS and CDR2 YYNGEE. V trimming: 3 bases; J trimming: 3 bases; junction bases outside the gene matches: 4. This CDR3 is built from 14 residues. As DNA, the CDR3 is TGTGCCAGCAGCGGGGACAGGGTGGACTACGAGCAGTACTTC. This codes for CASSGDRVDYEQYF.

The chain recombines TRBV2 with TRBJ2-5; 8 bases map to TRBD1. CDR1 is SNHLY, CDR2 FYNNEI, per germline. This CDR3 region has 14 residues. V lost 3 bases to trimming and J lost 5 bases; unmatched junction nucleotides: 5. The CDR3 DNA follows: TGTGCCAGCAGTGAGAACAGGGGGTCGGAGACCCAGTACTTC. Translation gives CASSENRGSETQYF. Looking up the rest from reference TRBV2 and TRBJ2-5 gives the full variable domain: EPEVTQTPSHQVTQMGQEVILRCVPISNHLYFYWYRQILGQKVEFLVSFYNNEISEKSEIFDDQFSVERPDGSNFTLKIRSTKLEDSAMYFCASSENRGSETQYFGPGTRLLVL.

The chain carries TRBV4-2 and TRBJ1-4, with D perhaps TRBD1 (5 bases). The germline V gene has CDR1 LGHNA and CDR2 YNFKEQ. V was shortened by 0 bases and J by 6 bases, with 11 bases between the two germline ends. The CDR3 spans 15 residues. The CDR3 here is CASSQDPGGDEKLFF. The CDR3 bases are TGTGCCAGCAGCCAAGATCCCGGGGGGGATGAAAAACTGTTTTTT.

J is TRBJ2-1 and V is TRBV27; 7 nucleotides align to TRBD2. V lost 2 bases to trimming and J lost 6 bases; unmatched junction nucleotides: 7. This CDR3 is 15 amino acids long. From germline, CDR1 is MNHEY and CDR2 SMNVEV (reference sequence). CDR3 DNA sequence: TGTGCCAGCAGTTTACAAGCGGGAAGGTCCAATGAGCAGTTCTTC. Encoded protein: CASSLQAGRSNEQFF.

The chain carries TRBV27 and TRBJ1-5; 8 bases agree with TRBD1. The CDR3 spans 15 residues. The germline V gene encodes CDR1 MNHEY and CDR2 SMNVEV (reference sequence). V lost 7 bases, J lost 0 bases, and 5 bases stayed unmatched. CDR3 protein: CASKGTGLSNQPQHF. The CDR3, as DNA: TGTGCCAGCAAGGGGACAGGCCTTAGCAATCAGCCCCAGCATTTT.

The rearrangement links TRBV5-5 to TRBJ1-6; TRBD1 agrees at 7 bases. V lost 3 bases, J lost 0 bases, and 9 bases stayed unmatched. The V gene's germline CDR1 is SGHKS and CDR2 YYEKEE (reference sequence). The length of the CDR3 is 18 residues. CDR3 residues: CASSSRTGQSSYNSPLHF. The CDR3 coding sequence is TGTGCCAGCAGCTCCCGGACAGGACAAAGCTCCTATAATTCACCCCTCCACTTT.

This clone was seen only once. The rearrangement joins TRBV7-8 to TRBJ2-3, with 8 bases identical to TRBD1. The CDR3 has 17 residues. With 5 bases clipped from V and 4 bases from J, the junction kept 14 bases outside the gene matches. Germline-derived CDR1 and CDR2 are SGHVS and FQNEAQ. The CDR3 protein is CASSPYDRTGFPDTQYF. For the CDR3, the DNA is TGTGCCAGCAGCCCCTATGACAGGACAGGGTTCCCAGATACGCAGTATTTT.

The V call is TRBV5-1, the J call TRBJ2-7; TRBD1 agrees at 10 bases. Germline loops: CDR1 SGHRS, CDR2 YFSETQ. The CDR3 length is 16 residues. V lost 4 bases and J lost 4; bases outside the gene matches: 11. The CDR3 nucleotides read TGCGCCAGCAGCCCAGTTGGGACAGGGGCCGATTACGAGCAGTACTTC. Translating it yields CASSPVGTGADYEQYF.

This rearrangement joins TRBV7-3 to TRBJ2-3, with D unclear. This CDR3 has 14 residues. V lost 4 bases and J 2 bases, leaving 10 bases between the germline ends. Looked up from germline, CDR1 is SGHTA and CDR2 is FQGTGA. CDR3 nucleotides: TGTGCCAGCAGCTCCAGACTTGTCACAGATACGCAGTATTTT. This gives the protein CASSSRLVTDTQYF.

The chain joins TRBV5-1 to TRBJ2-2, with 16 bases matching TRBD2. V shed 3 bases and J 5 bases; nucleotides not matched to a gene: 7. The CDR3 covers 18 residues. Germline values: CDR1 SGHRS, CDR2 YFSETQ. CDR3 sequence (DNA): TGCGCCAGCAGCTGGGGACTAGCGGGAGGGCCGTCAACCGGGGAGCTGTTTTTT. It codes for CASSWGLAGGPSTGELFF. The full variable domain, in which reference TRBV5-1 and TRBJ2-2 provide the parts outside the CDR3, is KAGVTQTPRYLIKTRGQQVTLSCSPISGHRSVSWYQQTPGQGLQFLFEYFSETQRNKGNFPGRFSGRQFSNSRSEMNVSTLELGDSALYLCASSWGLAGGPSTGELFFGEGSRLTVL.

The count of this clone is one. The rearrangement uses TRBV29-1 and TRBJ1-2, with a tentative D call TRBD1 (6 bases). Germline CDR1 is SQVTM and CDR2 is ANQGSEA. CDR3 size: 12 residues. Trimming took off 7 bases at V and 4 bases at J, with 13 bases between the two ends. The DNA of the CDR3 is TGCAGCGCCTACAGGGCCCCCTATGGCTACACCTTC. Amino acid sequence: CSAYRAPYGYTF.

This chain uses TRBV7-9 with TRBJ2-7, with TRBD1 matching 10 bases. Germline V gene lookup returns CDR1 SEHNR and CDR2 FQNEAQ (reference sequence). The CDR3 has 17 amino acids. Trimming cost V 3 bases and J 0 bases; bases outside gene matches: 8. CDR3 sequence: CASSFMVGDRGSYEQYF. For the CDR3, the DNA is TGTGCCAGCAGCTTTATGGTAGGGGACAGGGGCTCCTACGAGCAGTACTTC.

The rearrangement joins TRBV18 to TRBJ2-2; 12 nucleotides line up with TRBD1. CDR3 size: 17 residues. CDR1 is KGHSH, CDR2 LQKENI, per germline. V dropped 4 bases and J dropped 6; count of bases not matched to a gene: 9. CDR3 in amino acids: CASSQDSGQGASGELFF. DNA for the CDR3: TGTGCCAGCTCACAGGACTCGGGACAGGGGGCGTCCGGGGAGCTGTTTTTT.

CDR3 in DNA: TGCGCCAGCAGCCAAATTTTGACAGGAAGGCCCCAAGAGACCCAGTACTTC. Translated: CASSQILTGRPQETQYF. This chain connects TRBV4-1 to TRBJ2-5; tentatively, D is TRBD1 (6 bases). Germline values: CDR1 MGHRA, CDR2 YSYEKL. The CDR3 sequence is 17 residues long. V lost 2 bases, J lost 1 base, and 17 bases lay in between.